Reported below is one T cell receptor beta chain. As yet, its antigen is unknown. Investigators sorted each CD8+ T cell subset in triplicate, taking around 290,000 cells each time. Naive CD8+ T cells were CD45RO-CCR7+CD27+CD95-. This entry is derived from a study of CXCR3-negative and CXCR3-positive naive CD8 T cells. Study observations and caveats: Naive cells that were CXCR3-positive had more hydrophobic TRB CDR3s (compared with CXCR3-negative naive cells). In naive cells, CXCR3-negative and CXCR3-positive subsets had similar TRBV-TRBJ usage; memory cells differed.

This CDR3 has 15 residues. Germline V CDR1 and CDR2: KGHSH, LQKENI. Via 5' RACE with UMI labels, TRB cDNA libraries were prepared. From the 5' RACE reads, TCRdb lists one entry per CDR3 protein and no DNA. The sample totals over 95,000 distinct CDR3 sequences. Sequenced material: naive CXCR3+ CD8+ T cells from blood. Subset described: CD45RO-CCR7+CD27+CD95- naive CD8+ T cells expressing CXCR3 (TNR3+). V is TRBV18 and J is TRBJ2-7; TCRdb returns TRBD2, unconfirmable since there is no DNA. The clonotype was recovered from a human donor in good health. Some clones in this sample may be carry-over from other donors' samples. The CDR3 loop reads CASSPTNSGTYEQYF.